This TCR beta chain was retrieved from a study of response to subunit inactivated influenza vaccine. Findings and caveats of the study: The authors offered the suggestion that each seasonal influenza vaccination recruits few new T cells.

V lost 1 base to trimming and J lost 2 bases, with 1 base between them. The CDR3 extends over 12 amino acids. This clonotype was seen many times. Its matching antigen is unknown. One entry per CDR3 protein results from TCRdb running MiXCR on the RT-PCR reads. The sample yields around 200,000 distinct CDR3 sequences, roughly 8.7% seen once. The V and J genes are TRBV12-3 or TRBV12-4 and TRBJ2-3; the D is unclear. Material: non-naive T cells sorted from PBMCs, obtained on the day of vaccination. The origin of this receptor is a man aged 45-60 years who received an inactivated influenza vaccine. CDR3 region: CASSLDTDTQYF. The CDR3 region has the DNA TGTGCCAGCAGTTTAGACACAGATACGCAGTATTTT.